The 20 T cell receptor beta chains below all came from one sample that was sequenced in a study of CD8+ T cells in alopecia areata. The treatment here: oral pan-JAK inhibitor, 5-10 mg twice daily. Isolated RNA was reverse transcribed into cDNA used as the sequencing template. Here immunoSEQ multiplex PCR was the method, and the copy in TCRdb shows in-frame clones only, minus some. The sample holds some 150,000 clones, 58% seen once. The material was CD4+ T cells sorted from blood, obtained at roughly week 55, from a patient treated with tofacitinib. Receptors originate from a human donor with alopecia areata.

The CDR3 is CASSLERLNSPLHF. The CDR3 bases are TGTGCCAGCAGCTTAGAACGGCTGAATTCACCCCTCCACTTT. The J gene is TRBJ1-6, the V gene TRBV11-2; D not resolved. The germline V gene has CDR1 SGHAT and CDR2 FQNNGV. The CDR3 length is 14 residues. Trimming cost V 0 bases and J 7 bases, with 7 bases left between them.

J is TRBJ1-1 and V is TRBV15; D remains ambiguous. The CDR3 runs to 15 residues. V was shortened by 1 base and J by 10 bases, with 19 bases between the two germline ends. Germline V gene sequence: CDR1 LNHNV, CDR2 YYDKDF (reference sequence). CDR3 bases: TGTGCCACCAGCAGAGGAACTTTAGGAATTGGGAGAGCTTTCTTT. Translation gives CATSRGTLGIGRAFF.

The chain couples TRBV5-1 to TRBJ1-4; D is undetermined. The CDR3 length is 15 residues. Trimming stripped 7 bases from V and 0 bases from J, with 13 bases between. The germline V gene has CDR1 SGHRS and CDR2 YFSETQ. In nucleotides, the CDR3 is TGCGCCAGCCGAAAATCCAGCGCAACTAATGAAAAACTGTTTTTT. It encodes CASRKSSATNEKLFF.

The J gene is TRBJ1-6, the V gene TRBV11-2; 7 positions agree with TRBD1. Germline values: CDR1 SGHAT, CDR2 FQNNGV. V shed 1 base, J shed 6 bases, and the junction held 6 bases outside the gene matches. The CDR3 loop spans 16 amino acids. In DNA, the CDR3 is TGTGCCAGCAGCTTAGCCACCGGGACAGCTAATTCACCCCTCCACTTT. As protein: CASSLATGTANSPLHF.

V gene TRBV14 combines with J gene TRBJ1-1; D remains ambiguous. CDR1 is SGHDN and CDR2 is FVKESK in the germline V gene. Trimming took off 6 bases at V and 4 bases at J, with 6 bases between the two ends. The CDR3 has 11 amino acids. The chain's CDR3 is CASRAGTEAFF. The CDR3 nucleotides read TGTGCCAGCAGGGCGGGCACTGAAGCTTTCTTT.

The J gene is TRBJ2-7, the V gene TRBV29-1; TRBD1 matches at 10 bases. There are 14 residues in the CDR3. Trimming removed 4 bases from V and 0 bases from J; junction bases left unmatched: 3. Germline V gene sequence: CDR1 SQVTM, CDR2 ANQGSEA. For the CDR3, the DNA is TGCAGCGTTGGATGGACAGGGGGCTCCTACGAGCAGTACTTC. This translates into CSVGWTGGSYEQYF.

The chain recombines TRBV30 with TRBJ1-4, with TRBD1 as a possible D gene (6 bases). CDR3 length: 15 amino acids. The germline V and J ends were trimmed by 2 bases and 3 bases, with 13 bases remaining between them. CDR1 is GTSNPN, CDR2 SVGIG, per germline (reference sequence). The CDR3 DNA reads TGTGCCTGGAGTCCGGTGGGGGCTCCTAATGAAAAACTGTTTTTT. Translated, it gives CAWSPVGAPNEKLFF.

The gene calls are TRBV1 and TRBJ2-2; TRBD2, the table's D call, was not compared with the DNA. TRBV1 is recorded as a pseudogene. This CDR3 region has 13 residues. The CDR3 sequence: CTSSHNLLGELFF. DNA of the CDR3: TGCACCAGCAGCCATAACTTACTCGGGGAGCTGTTTTTT.

V gene TRBV2 combines with J gene TRBJ2-1, with 11 bases that match TRBD2. Germline lookup yields CDR1 SNHLY and CDR2 FYNNEI. This CDR3 is 17 amino acids long. The trim removed 2 bases at V and 3 bases at J, leaving 6 bases unmatched. CDR3 protein: CASSELAGGLVYNEQFF. The CDR3 nucleotides are TGTGCCAGCAGTGAACTAGCGGGGGGCCTAGTCTACAATGAGCAGTTCTTC.

This clone appeared once. This chain links TRBV18 with TRBJ1-1, with D possibly being TRBD1 (6 bases). V was clipped by 6 bases and J by 0 bases, with 14 bases between them. This CDR3 spans 15 amino acids. CDR1 is KGHSH, CDR2 LQKENI, per germline. As DNA, the CDR3 is TGTGCCAGCTCTCGACGACAGGCGATGAACACTGAAGCTTTCTTT. Its protein product is CASSRRQAMNTEAFF.

The gene calls are TRBV4-1 and TRBJ2-3; 14 positions match TRBD2. V shed 4 bases and J 6 bases; nucleotides not matched to a gene: 3. CDR1 and CDR2 (germline): MGHRA, YSYEKL. The CDR3 is made up of 15 amino acids. The CDR3 DNA follows: TGCGCCAGCAGCCGGACTAGCGGGGGGATTGATACGCAGTATTTT. It encodes CASSRTSGGIDTQYF.

The V and J genes are TRBV6-9 and TRBJ1-5; D call uncertain. V shed 8 bases and J shed 0 bases, with 8 bases lying between them. The CDR3 consists of 13 residues. The germline V gene encodes CDR1 MNHGY and CDR2 SVAAGI. CDR3 DNA sequence: TGTGCCAGCGAGGCAGTTAGCAATCAGCCCCAGCATTTT. Translated, it gives CASEAVSNQPQHF.

About this clone: Other DNA sequences in this sample translate to the same CDR3. V gene TRBV5-6 combines with J gene TRBJ2-5; possibly TRBD2 for D (7 bases). This CDR3 comprises 15 residues. Germline CDR1 reads SGHDT; CDR2 reads YYEEEE. V lost 4 bases, J lost 3 bases, and 16 bases lay in between. DNA of the CDR3: TGTGCCAGCAGCCCCCGAGGGGGGGCAGAAGAGACCCAGTACTTC. This translates into CASSPRGGAEETQYF. Complete variable domain (other parts from reference TRBV5-6 and TRBJ2-5): DAGVTQSPTHLIKTRGQQVTLRCSPKSGHDTVSWYQQALGQGPQFIFQYYEEEERQRGNFPDRFSGHQFPNYSSELNVNALLLGDSALYLCASSPRGGAEETQYFGPGTRLLVL.

This clone showed up just a few times. The genes are TRBV6-6 and TRBJ1-2; 7 nucleotides align to TRBD1. This CDR3 region has 15 residues. Losses at the gene ends were 2 bases for V and 0 bases for J; bases not matched to a gene: 3. Germline CDR1 is MNHNY and CDR2 is SVGAGI (reference sequence). The CDR3 DNA sequence: TGTGCCAGCAGTTACGGGGGACAGACTAACTATGGCTACACCTTC. It is translated as CASSYGGQTNYGYTF.

This clone occurred a few times. The gene calls are TRBV9 and TRBJ2-1; TRBD2 might be the D (7 bases). The CDR3 has 15 amino acids. Between the trimmed V and J ends, which lost 10 bases and 2 bases, there was a span of 19 bases. Germline V gene sequence: CDR1 SGDLS, CDR2 YYNGEE. The CDR3 sequence: CARQCSGGTYNEQFF. The CDR3 nucleotides are TGTGCCCGCCAGTGCTCGGGGGGCACCTACAATGAGCAGTTCTTC.

This rearrangement joins TRBV6-5 to TRBJ2-7; TRBD1 might be the D (5 bases). The CDR3 runs to 13 residues. Germline CDR1 reads MNHEY; CDR2 reads SVGAGI. Trimming pared 4 bases from V and 3 bases from J, leaving 10 bases between. In nucleotides, the CDR3 is TGTGCCAGCAGTTTCGCGACAGACTACGAGCAGTACTTC. Its translation: CASSFATDYEQYF.

In its sample, this clone was seen a few times. The rearrangement links TRBV5-8 to TRBJ2-3; D is unclear. Germline V gives CDR1 SGHTS, CDR2 YDEGEE. The CDR3 contains 14 residues. Trimming removed 4 bases from V and 2 bases from J, with 11 bases in between. CDR3 protein: CASSMTVHTDTQYF. The CDR3 bases are TGTGCCAGCAGCATGACCGTTCACACAGATACGCAGTATTTT.

The table lists this clone with a few counts. The chain joins TRBV9 to TRBJ2-3; D unresolved. V lost 0 bases, J lost 0 bases, and 14 bases lay in between. Germline V gene sequence: CDR1 SGDLS, CDR2 YYNGEE. The CDR3 sequence is 17 residues long. The DNA of the CDR3 is TGTGCCAGCAGCGTAGCGTCGGGCGTTACTAGCACAGATACGCAGTATTTT. Its translation is CASSVASGVTSTDTQYF. Filled out from reference TRBV9 and TRBJ2-3, the complete variable domain reads DSGVTQTPKHLITATGQRVTLRCSPRSGDLSVYWYQQSLDQGLQFLIQYYNGEERAKGNILERFSAQQFPDLHSELNLSSLELGDSALYFCASSVASGVTSTDTQYFGPGTRLTVL.

This clone was recorded only once. The chain carries TRBV29-1 and TRBJ2-7, with D possibly matching TRBD2 (6 bases). Per the germline V gene, CDR1 is SQVTM and CDR2 is ANQGSEA. Trimming shortened V by 5 bases and J by 0 bases, and 11 bases separated the two germline ends. The CDR3 has 13 amino acids. The CDR3 region has the DNA TGCAGCGTTCGTGGGGGGACCTCCTACGAGCAGTACTTC. This gives the protein CSVRGGTSYEQYF.

The chain carries TRBV4-2 and TRBJ1-2, with 10 bases identical to TRBD1. CDR3 length: 16 residues. Trimming cost V 0 bases and J 6 bases; bases outside gene matches: 7. Per the germline V gene, CDR1 is LGHNA and CDR2 is YNFKEQ. This chain's CDR3 is CASSQDQRQGADGYTF. CDR3 in DNA: TGTGCCAGCAGCCAAGATCAGAGACAGGGGGCGGATGGCTACACCTTC.